One T cell receptor (beta chain) is described in this entry. Antigen specificity is unknown. Germline V gene lookup returns CDR1 LGHNT and CDR2 FRNRAP. The CDR3 spans 16 residues. V was cut by 6 bases and J by 8 bases, with 25 bases left in between. These data belong to a study of T cell responses to AZD1222 COVID-19 vaccine. Looking at the study overall: Second doses were pooled across both intervals (about 4 or about 12 weeks). Overall study results and limits: Regions 160-218 and 743-854 dominated among vaccine-associated CD4 TCRs spanning spike.

The table came from immunoSEQ multiplex PCR; TCRdb's copy has only in-frame clones and leaves some out. The sample records about 120,000 clones, over 80% being singletons. Source: peripheral blood, taken on day 0 of AZD1222 vaccination. This TCR was sampled from an adult in good health. The chain combines TRBV12-5 with TRBJ1-2; D is undetermined. The CDR3 loop reads CASGPVPQRIGWGYTF. The CDR3 nucleotides read TGTGCTAGTGGCCCCGTCCCCCAGAGGATCGGCTGGGGCTACACCTTC.